This entry lists 17 T cell receptor beta chains sequenced from one sample in a study of blood T cell repertoires in COVID-19. Profiled with immunoSEQ multiplex PCR; TCRdb holds only in-frame clones, not every one. This table has around 190,000 clones, roughly 84% appearing once. Sample: PBMCs or T cells enriched from blood (not recorded which). Every receptor here comes from a woman in her twenties or thirties who had recovered from COVID-19.

The V call is TRBV29-1, the J call TRBJ2-1, with TRBD1 identical over 7 bases. The CDR3 has 12 amino acids. Germline V gives CDR1 SQVTM, CDR2 ANQGSEA. Trimming removed 7 bases from V and 4 bases from J; junction bases left unmatched: 4. CDR3 loop: CSGWDRYNEQFF. DNA of the CDR3: TGCAGCGGCTGGGACAGATACAATGAGCAGTTCTTC.

This clone occurred once. The V and J genes are TRBV2 and TRBJ2-3; TRBD2 might be the D (7 bases). V was cut by 7 bases and J by 6 bases, with 14 bases left in between. Germline V gene sequence: CDR1 SNHLY, CDR2 FYNNEI. The CDR3 runs 13 residues. CDR3 residues: CASKRGGEDTQYF. Written as DNA, the CDR3 is TGTGCCAGCAAGAGGGGGGGAGAGGATACGCAGTATTTT.

V usage is TRBV7-8 and J usage is TRBJ1-3, with unresolved D. From germline, CDR1 is SGHVS and CDR2 FQNEAQ. Trimming removed 1 base at V and 0 bases at J, with 4 bases between. This CDR3 spans 14 amino acids. The CDR3 bases are TGTGCCAGCAGCTTAGACATCTCTGGAAACACCATATATTTT. It is translated as CASSLDISGNTIYF.

The genes are TRBV7-8 and TRBJ2-1, with 9 bases lining up with TRBD2. Germline V gives CDR1 SGHVS, CDR2 FQNEAQ. V lost 0 bases, J lost 9 bases, and 6 bases stayed unmatched. The CDR3 is made up of 15 amino acids. CDR3 loop: CASSLASGRLGEQFF. Here the CDR3 DNA reads TGTGCCAGCAGCTTAGCTAGCGGGAGACTGGGTGAGCAGTTCTTC.

The chain uses TRBV5-5 and TRBJ2-1; 14 bases fit TRBD2. The CDR3 has 16 residues. Per germline, CDR1 SGHKS and CDR2 YYEKEE (reference sequence). V was clipped by 0 bases and J by 8 bases; unmatched bases: 4. DNA for the CDR3: TGTGCCAGCAGCTTGGCCGGGACTAGCGGGAGCTATGAGCAGTTCTTC. It yields the protein CASSLAGTSGSYEQFF.

V and J are TRBV7-9 and TRBJ1-2; the D is unclear. V was pared by 5 bases and J by 5 bases, with 9 bases between. CDR1 is SEHNR and CDR2 is FQNEAQ in the germline V gene (reference sequence). This CDR3 is built from 12 residues. The CDR3 spells CASSPDGYGYTF. As DNA, the CDR3 is TGTGCCAGCAGCCCCGACGGGTATGGCTACACCTTC.

A few counts support this clone. The chain employs TRBV2 and TRBJ2-7; 8 nucleotides align to TRBD1. The CDR3 is 13 amino acids. J gave up 3 bases and V 3 bases, and 1 base lay outside the gene matches. Germline V gene sequence: CDR1 SNHLY, CDR2 FYNNEI. CDR3 amino acids: CASSETGDYEQYV. The DNA for the CDR3 is TGTGCCAGCAGTGAGACAGGGGACTACGAGCAGTACGTC.

This clone was observed a single time. The chain joins TRBV28 to TRBJ2-7, with 7 bases lining up with TRBD2. This CDR3 has 14 amino acids. Per germline, CDR1 MDHEN and CDR2 SYDVKM. Unmatched junction bases numbered 4, after V lost 5 bases and J lost 0 bases. The DNA for the CDR3 is TGTGCCAGCAGTCCCCGGGACTACTCCTACGAGCAGTACTTC. It specifies CASSPRDYSYEQYF.

The gene calls are TRBV5-4 and TRBJ1-1, with D tentatively TRBD1 (6 bases). The CDR3 is 17 residues long. Germline CDR1 is SGHNT and CDR2 is YYREEE (reference sequence). The V end lost 0 bases, the J end lost 1 base, and 16 bases lay between the germline ends. The CDR3 region is CASSLGQGLRRNTEAFF. CDR3 bases: TGTGCCAGCAGCTTGGGGCAGGGGTTGAGGAGGAACACTGAAGCTTTCTTT.

CDR3 loop: CASSERRDSHRHGSQHF. CDR3 sequence (DNA): TGTGCCAGCAGTGAACGGCGGGACAGCCACAGGCATGGGTCCCAGCATTTT. The chain employs TRBV25-1 and TRBJ1-5, with 7 bases that match TRBD1. CDR3 length equals 17 residues. Germline values: CDR1 MGHDK, CDR2 SYGVNS. The J segment lost 11 bases and the V segment lost 2 bases, leaving 18 bases of the junction unmatched.

This chain connects TRBV5-1 to TRBJ1-4; TRBD1 matches 7 bases. This CDR3 comprises 15 residues. With 5 bases clipped from V and 4 bases from J, the junction kept 8 bases outside the gene matches. The germline V gene encodes CDR1 SGHRS and CDR2 YFSETQ. CDR3 sequence reads: CASRYRDSHNEKLFF. The CDR3 DNA is TGCGCCAGCAGATACCGGGACAGCCATAATGAAAAACTGTTTTTT. Full variable domain (missing parts from reference TRBV5-1 and TRBJ1-4): KAGVTQTPRYLIKTRGQQVTLSCSPISGHRSVSWYQQTPGQGLQFLFEYFSETQRNKGNFPGRFSGRQFSNSRSEMNVSTLELGDSALYLCASRYRDSHNEKLFFGSGTQLSVL.

The genes are TRBV6-1 and TRBJ2-7; the D gene is possibly TRBD1 (5 bases). V was trimmed by 3 bases and J by 5 bases, leaving 11 bases between them. Germline-derived CDR1 and CDR2 are MNHNS and SASEGT. The CDR3 has 13 residues. The CDR3, as DNA: TGTGCCAGCAGTGAGGGGCAGGGAAACGAGCAGTACGTC. This translates into CASSEGQGNEQYV.

This clone was detected only a few times. The chain couples TRBV6-5 to TRBJ2-1; D ambiguous. Looked up from germline, CDR1 is MNHEY and CDR2 is SVGAGI. V dropped 7 bases and J dropped 9 bases, with 16 bases sitting between them. The CDR3 is made up of 13 amino acids. The CDR3 loop reads CASTEQVLGEQFF. DNA of the CDR3: TGTGCCAGCACCGAGCAGGTCTTGGGTGAGCAGTTCTTC.

The count of this clone is one. The rearrangement uses TRBV5-4 and TRBJ2-3; D perhaps matches TRBD1 (6 bases). Germline-derived CDR1 and CDR2 are SGHNT and YYREEE (reference sequence). The CDR3 sequence is 14 residues long. Trimming stripped 5 bases from V and 2 bases from J, with 12 bases between. The CDR3 loop reads CASSIRGLTDTQYF. Written as DNA, the CDR3 is TGTGCCAGCAGTATCAGGGGTCTCACAGATACGCAGTATTTT.

The chain is built from TRBV5-1 and TRBJ2-1; the match to TRBD2 covers 11 bases. The CDR3 extends over 19 amino acids. Unmatched junction bases numbered 21, after V lost 0 bases and J lost 13 bases. Germline V lookup: CDR1 SGHRS, CDR2 YFSETQ. The CDR3 reads CASSLEGSPQGTSGSYQFF. The CDR3 nucleotides are TGCGCCAGCAGCTTGGAAGGTTCCCCACAGGGCACTAGCGGGAGTTACCAGTTCTTC.

The chain carries TRBV30 and TRBJ2-3; 11 nucleotides agree with TRBD2. CDR1 GTSNPN and CDR2 SVGIG come from the germline V gene (reference sequence). CDR3 length: 14 residues. The V segment lost 5 bases and the J segment 6 bases; nucleotides outside the gene matches: 7. This chain's CDR3 is CAWGLAGGVDTQYF. CDR3 coding DNA: TGTGCCTGGGGGCTAGCGGGGGGAGTTGATACGCAGTATTTT.

This chain joins TRBV7-2 and TRBJ1-6; D possibly corresponds to TRBD1 (6 bases). Germline CDR1 is SGHTA and CDR2 is FQGNSA. V was clipped by 6 bases and J by 7 bases, with 13 bases between them. The CDR3 length is 14 residues. The CDR3 DNA reads TGTGCCAGCAGTCCCGGGACACCAAATTCACCCCTCCACTTT. Residues: CASSPGTPNSPLHF.